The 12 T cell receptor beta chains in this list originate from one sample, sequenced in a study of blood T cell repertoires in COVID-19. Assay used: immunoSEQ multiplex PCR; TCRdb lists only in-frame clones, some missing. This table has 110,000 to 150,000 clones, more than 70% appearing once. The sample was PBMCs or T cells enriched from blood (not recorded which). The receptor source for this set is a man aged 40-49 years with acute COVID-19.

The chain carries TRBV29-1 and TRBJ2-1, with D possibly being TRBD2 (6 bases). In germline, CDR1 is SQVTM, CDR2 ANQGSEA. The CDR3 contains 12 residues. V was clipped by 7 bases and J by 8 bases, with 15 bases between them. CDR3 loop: CSAMDYYDEQFF. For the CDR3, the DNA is TGCAGCGCTATGGACTATTACGATGAGCAGTTCTTC.

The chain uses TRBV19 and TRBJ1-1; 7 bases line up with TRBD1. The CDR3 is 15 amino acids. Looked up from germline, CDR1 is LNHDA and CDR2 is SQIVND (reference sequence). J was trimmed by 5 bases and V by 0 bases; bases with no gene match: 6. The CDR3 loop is CASSIDWDRATEAFF. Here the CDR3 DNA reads TGTGCCAGTAGTATAGATTGGGACAGAGCAACTGAAGCTTTCTTT.

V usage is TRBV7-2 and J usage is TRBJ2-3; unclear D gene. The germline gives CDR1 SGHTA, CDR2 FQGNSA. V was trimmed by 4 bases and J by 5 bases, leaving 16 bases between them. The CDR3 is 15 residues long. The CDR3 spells CASSSSSGDGDTQYF. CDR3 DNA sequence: TGTGCCAGCAGCTCCAGCTCTGGAGACGGAGATACGCAGTATTTT.

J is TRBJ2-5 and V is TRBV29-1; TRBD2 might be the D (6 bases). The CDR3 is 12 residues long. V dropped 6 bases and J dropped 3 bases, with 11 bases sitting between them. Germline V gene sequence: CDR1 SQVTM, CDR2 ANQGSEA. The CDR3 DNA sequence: TGCAGCGTCGGACTATTTGAAGAGACCCAGTACTTC. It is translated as CSVGLFEETQYF.

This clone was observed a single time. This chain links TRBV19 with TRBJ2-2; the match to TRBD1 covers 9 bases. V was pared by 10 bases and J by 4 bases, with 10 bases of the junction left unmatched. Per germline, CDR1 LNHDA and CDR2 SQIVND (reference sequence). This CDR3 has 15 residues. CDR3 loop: CATEGQGRVTGELFF. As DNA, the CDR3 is TGTGCCACCGAGGGACAGGGTAGGGTCACCGGGGAGCTGTTTTTT.

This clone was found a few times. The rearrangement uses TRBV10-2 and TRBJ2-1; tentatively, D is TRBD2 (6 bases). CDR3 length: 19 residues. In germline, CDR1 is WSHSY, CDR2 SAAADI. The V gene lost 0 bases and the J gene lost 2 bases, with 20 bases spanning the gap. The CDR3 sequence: CASSESGTSPSGAYNEQFF. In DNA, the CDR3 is TGCGCCAGCAGTGAGTCGGGGACTTCACCCTCGGGAGCCTACAATGAGCAGTTCTTC.

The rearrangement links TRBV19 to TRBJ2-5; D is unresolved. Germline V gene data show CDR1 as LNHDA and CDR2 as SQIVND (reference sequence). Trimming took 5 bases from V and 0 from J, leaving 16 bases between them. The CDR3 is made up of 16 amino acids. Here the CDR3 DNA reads TGTGCCAGTAGTGTTGGGCGTCAACGGTACCAAGAGACCCAGTACTTC. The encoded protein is CASSVGRQRYQETQYF.

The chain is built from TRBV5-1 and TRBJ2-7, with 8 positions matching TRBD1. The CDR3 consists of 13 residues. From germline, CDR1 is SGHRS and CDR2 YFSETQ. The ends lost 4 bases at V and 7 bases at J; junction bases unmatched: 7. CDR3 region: CASSGGTGGEQYF. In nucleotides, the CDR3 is TGCGCCAGCAGCGGCGGGACAGGCGGGGAGCAGTACTTC. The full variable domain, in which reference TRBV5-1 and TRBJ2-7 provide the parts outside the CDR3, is KAGVTQTPRYLIKTRGQQVTLSCSPISGHRSVSWYQQTPGQGLQFLFEYFSETQRNKGNFPGRFSGRQFSNSRSEMNVSTLELGDSALYLCASSGGTGGEQYFGPGTRLTVT.

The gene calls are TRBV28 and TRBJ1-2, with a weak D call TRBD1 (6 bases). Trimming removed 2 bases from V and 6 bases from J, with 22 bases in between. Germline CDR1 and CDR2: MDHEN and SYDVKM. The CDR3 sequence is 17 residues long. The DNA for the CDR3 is TGTGCCAGCAGTTTAATGGGCCGGGGACATCCGGAGAATGGCTACACCTTC. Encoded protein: CASSLMGRGHPENGYTF.

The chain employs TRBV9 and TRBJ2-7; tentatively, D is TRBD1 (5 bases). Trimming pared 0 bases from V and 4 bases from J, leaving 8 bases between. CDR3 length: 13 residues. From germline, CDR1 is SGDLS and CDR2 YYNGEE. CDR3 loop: CASSVGQSYEQYF. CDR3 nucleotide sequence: TGTGCCAGCAGCGTAGGACAGTCATACGAGCAGTACTTC.

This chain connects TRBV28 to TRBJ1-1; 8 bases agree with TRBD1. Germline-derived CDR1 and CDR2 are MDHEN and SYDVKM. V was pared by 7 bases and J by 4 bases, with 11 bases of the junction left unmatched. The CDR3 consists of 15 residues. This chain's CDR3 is CASKLPGQGGTEAFF. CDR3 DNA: TGTGCCAGCAAGCTTCCCGGACAGGGCGGCACTGAAGCTTTCTTT.

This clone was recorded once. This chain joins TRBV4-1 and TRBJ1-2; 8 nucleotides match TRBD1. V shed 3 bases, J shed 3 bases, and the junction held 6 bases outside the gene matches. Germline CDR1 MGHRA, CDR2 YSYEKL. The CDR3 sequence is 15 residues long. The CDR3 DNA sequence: TGCGCCAGCAGCCAGCCCCCGACAGGGGACTATGGCTACACCTTC. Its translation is CASSQPPTGDYGYTF.